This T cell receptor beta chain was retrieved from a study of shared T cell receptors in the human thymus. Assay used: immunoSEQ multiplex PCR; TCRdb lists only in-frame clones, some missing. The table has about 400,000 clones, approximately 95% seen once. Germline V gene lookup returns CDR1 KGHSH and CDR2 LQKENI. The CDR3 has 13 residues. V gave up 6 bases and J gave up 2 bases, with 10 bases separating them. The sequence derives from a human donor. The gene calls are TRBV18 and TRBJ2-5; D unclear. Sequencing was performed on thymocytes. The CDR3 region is CASSTERQETQYF. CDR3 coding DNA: TGTGCCAGCTCTACGGAGAGGCAAGAGACCCAGTACTTC.